This is a list of T cell receptor beta chains from one sample in a study of CD8 T cells in ankylosing spondylitis. TCRdb independently ran MiXCR on the 5' RACE reads; one entry per CDR3 protein. The top ten clones hold around 13% of a sample with about 400,000 distinct CDR3 sequences, roughly 22% of them seen once. Sequenced sample: blood, either unsorted or a sorted T cell fraction (not recorded which). The receptors here all came from a male donor with ankylosing spondylitis or in good health (not recorded which). The CDR3 runs from the conserved cysteine through the conserved F or W. Fields, in order: clone size, D gene, J gene, V gene, CDR3 DNA, CDR3 protein. D genes are given only for firm matches. Expanded clones get a size class; other rows say once, few or many, or leave the size out.

. . TRBJ1-1 TRBV11-2 TGTGCCAGCAGCTTAGGAGCCGGGGCTTGGAACACTGAAGCTTTCTTT CASSLGAGAWNTEAFF
few . TRBJ2-1 TRBV10-3 TGTGCCATCAGTGCCGGGACCCTGTCCTACAATGAGCAGTTCTTC CAISAGTLSYNEQFF
. TRBD1 TRBJ2-7 TRBV27 TGTGCCAGCAGTTTAAGGGGGCCCGGACCCTCTAGCTCCTACGAGCAGTACTTC CASSLRGPGPSSSYEQYF
few TRBD2 TRBJ2-3 TRBV6-5 TGTGCCAGCAGTTACTCGGCGGGGGGGCTCGATACGCAGTATTTT CASSYSAGGLDTQYF
. TRBD2 TRBJ2-1 TRBV25-1 TGTGCCAGCAGTGAAGAGTTGTCTAGCGGGAGGAATGAGCAGTTCTTC CASSEELSSGRNEQFF
few . TRBJ1-2 TRBV29-1 TGCAGCGTTGACGAGGGGAACTATGGCTACACCTTC CSVDEGNYGYTF
few . TRBJ1-1 TRBV20-1 TGCTTACCAGAGAACACTGAAGCTTTCTTT CLPENTEAFF
few . TRBJ1-2 TRBV7-9 TGTGCCAGCAGCTTAAATTCCCCTTGGGGCTACACCTTC CASSLNSPWGYTF
. TRBD1 TRBJ1-3 TRBV12-3/TRBV12-4 TGTGCCAGCAGTGGGACAGGGCTCTCTGGAAACACCATATATTTT CASSGTGLSGNTIYF
. TRBD1 TRBJ2-1 TRBV29-1 TGCAAGGCAGACGGGACAGGATCCTACAATGAGCAGTTCTTC CKADGTGSYNEQFF
few . TRBJ2-7 TRBV5-1 TGCGCCAGCAGCTTGGGCTTCTGGGAGCAGTACTTC CASSLGFWEQYF
. . TRBJ1-5 TRBV28 TGTGCCAGCAGCTCCAATAGGCGCCGCTTCTCCCAGCATTTT CASSSNRRRFSQHF
. . TRBJ2-5 TRBV12-3/TRBV12-4 TGTGCCAGCAGTTTCGTCAGGGAAGAGACCCAGTACTTC CASSFVREETQYF